The source of this T cell receptor (beta chain) is a study of T cells in localized non-small cell lung cancer. About this clone: Its matching antigen is unknown.

Deletions cut 0 bases from V and 0 bases from J, with 9 bases between. Germline V gives CDR1 MNHNS, CDR2 SASEGT. The CDR3 covers 16 residues. Study findings and constraints: The study sequenced only one region of the tumor. As a result, intratumor heterogeneity could not be excluded and remains possible. Uninvolved adjacent lung had more T cell clonality than any other tissue, topping tumor. In the blood, greater T cell density corresponded to longer overall survival. A median approximately 57 of the top 100 tumor clones appeared in adjacent lung.

Repertoires were generated with immunoSEQ multiplex PCR, while TCRdb's copy carries only in-frame clones and drops some. The data show 45,000 to 55,000 clones, roughly 89% seen once. The rearrangement uses TRBV6-1 and TRBJ2-1; D possibly corresponds to TRBD2 (5 bases). The sample consisted of peripheral blood, taken before any cancer treatment. The receptor's source is a male donor at least 60 years old with stage III squamous cell lung carcinoma. CDR3 in DNA: TGTGCCAGCAGTGAAGCCCCAAGCGGCTCCTACAATGAGCAGTTCTTC. It codes for CASSEAPSGSYNEQFF.